The text below deals with one TCR beta chain. Its antigen remains unidentified. Within one base of it there is no much larger clone, and no base qualities were kept. The High Capacity cDNA Reverse Transcription Kit was used to reverse transcribe all of the isolated RNA, meaning that expressed TCRB transcripts were what got sequenced. Naive, central memory and regulatory T cell samples underwent deep immunoSEQ sequencing, averaging around 3.7 million total reads per sample. After sorted cells were lysed in RLT buffer, RNA was extracted with DNase-treated RNeasy Micro or Mini kits, with the choice depending on cell number. To prevent cross-contamination, every cell subset was processed on its own, while patient and healthy donor samples were processed together. The immunoSEQ multiplex PCR was used to amplify TCRB sequences from cDNA, generating 87-bp fragments that spanned the CDR3 region. Sequencing of the amplicons was done on the Illumina HiSeq platform. On the authors' methods: PCR bias was corrected computationally using synthetic template baselines, and reads within Hamming distance 2 were collapsed, with unmergeable singletons discarded. Reads were aligned against IMGT to assign V, D and J genes, CDR3 length and insertions or deletions at six rearrangement sites. Within each subset, clonotype counts were normalized to sorted cell number, after which true diversity and Gini coefficients were computed with the tcR R package. Repertoire sharing was quantified using the overlap coefficient calculated on TCRB nucleotide sequences. The table comes from immuneACCESS by way of TCRdb, which keeps in-frame sequences with V and J called. Part of the clones is missing from these tables; in studies checked, under half for an unresolved V gene and the rest for unknown reasons. For V, J and clone size, that table is used; D and trimming come from the DNA. In all, the sample holds about 130,000 clones, and 9.2% of those were seen once. The ten largest clones represent around 0.7% of the sample.

Each donor gave one peripheral blood draw, averaging about 120 mL, which was collected into heparinised tubes. Naive, central memory, regulatory and stem cell-like memory CD4+ T cells were sorted on a BD FACSAria II using a panel including CD45RO, CCR7, CD25, CD127, CD95 and CD27. A purity above 95% was achieved for all sorted populations. PBMCs were isolated right away by Lymphoprep density gradient centrifugation and were stained directly, without culture. To minimize batch effects, samples were stained and sorted in pairs, one healthy donor with one patient per experiment. The data originate from a study of beta chain features in type 1 diabetes (dated by TCRdb to 2016 to 2019). Regarding the complete study: Patients and healthy donors did not differ in mean age, gender distribution, total cell number or subset yield. In the study, recently diagnosed type 1 diabetes patients and matched healthy donors were compared on the TCRB repertoires of their sorted circulating CD4+ T cell subsets. A total of some 110 million sorted cells were examined across all samples, and a strong correlation was observed between cell number per subset and RNA yield. Whereas all 28 donors provided naive and central memory subsets, regulatory and stem cell-like memory subsets were isolated from just 8 patients and roughly 8 healthy donors. General conclusions and limits of the study: Naive, central memory and regulatory TCRB repertoires appeared to be more alike among patients than among healthy donors. PCR may preferentially amplify shorter templates, but because patient and control samples were amplified and corrected together, any resulting skew would affect both groups equally. In all four CD4+ subsets, TCRB CDR3 length was moderately but significantly shorter in type 1 diabetes patients. Because cDNA was sequenced instead of genomic DNA, activated cells with high expression could be over-represented, although the groups did not differ in activation or CD3 levels. Patients with type 1 diabetes made fewer insertions and deleted more nucleotides at VDJ recombination sites, implying thymic rearrangement abnormalities. HLA sub-analyses involved small numbers of individuals, so any influence of HLA type on TCRB rearrangement remained unresolved.

Sequenced: central memory CD4+ T cells from blood. The clonotype originates from a man between 18 and 35 years old in good health.

The CDR3 in this case is CASSLVGSGEETQYF. The sequenced DNA: TGTGCCAGCAGCTTAGTTGGTAGCGGGGAAGAGACCCAGTACTTC. The rearranged chain carries TRBV7-2 and TRBJ2-5; TRBD2 matches 8 bases in the middle. V trim: 1 base; J trim: 3 bases; unmatched bases: 4. CDR1 SGHTA and CDR2 FQGNSA are derived from the germline V gene. From its cysteine to its phenylalanine, the CDR3 spans 15 amino acids. This entry keeps only the CDR3 DNA: 45 bases, framed from base 1.